One TCR beta chain is described in this entry. Its cognate antigen is unknown. This CDR3 spans 14 amino acids. Per the germline V gene, CDR1 is SEHNR and CDR2 is FQNEAQ (reference sequence). With 8 bases clipped from V and 6 bases from J, the junction kept 6 bases outside the gene matches. The sample is drawn from a study of cytomegalovirus exposure and HLA in healthy donors. Whole-study findings and limits: Segments of the TCR beta V type were, in most cases, productive about 90% or about 30% of the time in an earlier analysis. Overall, approximately 180 TCR beta chains were annotated as cytomegalovirus-associated. In a later analysis, TCR beta V- and J-gene trimming showed a link to a missense DCLRE1C variant.

The study ran its PCR with 60 Vbeta and 13 Jbeta primers. Sequenced by immunoSEQ multiplex PCR; TCRdb stores in-frame clones only, minus some. The listing records 100,000 to 150,000 clones. The sample comprised PBMCs. V gene TRBV7-9 combines with J gene TRBJ1-3; 11 bases match TRBD1. The receptor comes from a woman in her thirties or forties in good health and CMV-seronegative. This CDR3 reads CASRDRGKVNTIYF. CDR3 nucleotide sequence: TGTGCCAGCCGGGACAGGGGGAAAGTAAACACCATATATTTT. The entire variable domain, with the rest obtained from reference TRBV7-9 and TRBJ1-3, is as follows: DTGVSQNPRHKITKRGQNVTFRCDPISEHNRLYWYRQTLGQGPEFLTYFQNEAQLEKSRLLSDRFSAERPKGSFSTLEIQRTEQGDSAMYLCASRDRGKVNTIYFGEGSWLTVV.